This T cell receptor (beta chain) was identified during a study of tumor and adjacent non-tumor tissue in lung cancer. Study in general: The patients, approximately 9 men and five or six women, were about 31 to 85 with stage I to III disease. General study results and limits: Significantly higher TCR diversity was found in tumor than normal lung.

Worth noting for this clonotype: Its antigen is currently unknown.

This sample's RNA came from whole unsorted tissue. The normal lung tissue was taken more than 3 cm from the tumor edge. Three rounds of nested PCR, following a modified ARM-PCR protocol, produced the TCRbeta library. TCRdb reanalysed the multiplex PCR reads using MiXCR and keeps one entry per CDR3 protein. The sample lists about 100,000 distinct CDR3 sequences, over 55% occurring once. Trimming shortened V by 5 bases and J by 1 base, and 6 bases separated the two germline ends. Germline V CDR1 and CDR2: SNHLY, FYNNEI. The CDR3 extends over 13 amino acids. This clonotype was sampled from a young man with non-small cell lung cancer. This rearrangement joins TRBV2 to TRBJ2-1; D is uncertain. The sample comprised distant non-tumor lung tissue. CDR3 coding DNA: TGTGCCAGCAGTACCAGGTCCTACAATGAGCAGTTCTTC. It is translated as CASSTRSYNEQFF. The full variable domain, rest sourced from reference TRBV2 and TRBJ2-1, is EPEVTQTPSHQVTQMGQEVILRCVPISNHLYFYWYRQILGQKVEFLVSFYNNEISEKSEIFDDQFSVERPDGSNFTLKIRSTKLEDSAMYFCASSTRSYNEQFFGPGTRLTVL.